The entry below gives a single T cell receptor beta chain sequence along with its context. This sample was included in a study of blood T cell repertoires in COVID-19. Study details: Donors in the United States, Italy and Spain gave samples during acute or convalescent COVID-19.

Germline V gene sequence: CDR1 MNHEY, CDR2 SMNVEV (reference sequence). The CDR3 consists of 15 residues. The J segment lost 3 bases and the V segment lost 6 bases, leaving 6 bases of the junction unmatched. Original methodology: Nucleated cell number was recorded as an estimate derived from reference gene primer amplification. The table came from immunoSEQ multiplex PCR; TCRdb's copy has only in-frame clones and leaves some out. The V and J calls and clone size were taken over from that table, and D and trimming were inferred from the DNA. The repertoire holds around 240,000 clones, around 80% seen once, with 1.4% in the top ten.

The specimen sequenced was peripheral blood. This receptor was taken from a woman aged 40 to 50 who had recovered from COVID-19. The chain joins TRBV27 to TRBJ1-2; the match to TRBD1 covers 11 bases. The CDR3 DNA is TGTGCCAGCAGCTCGGACAGGGGGCGGTACTATGGCTACACCTTC. It yields the protein CASSSDRGRYYGYTF.